This T cell receptor beta chain emerged from a study of human T cells and chemical hapten exposure. Across the study: Skin on the upper inner arm, roughly 2 cm by roughly 2 cm in size, was sensitized with 2% DPC.

The time point denotes: patch test 3, about 24 weeks after DPC sensitization. Documented treatment: therapeutic diphenylcyclopropenone sensitization with weekly scalp DPC. Findings of the study overall: Controls formed significantly fewer large CDR3 similarity clusters than expanded TCRs did.

The CDR3 runs 16 residues. Trimming removed 3 bases from V and 4 bases from J; junction bases left unmatched: 9. Germline CDR1 and CDR2: MGHRA and YSYEKL. TCRdb reprocessed the RACE reads via MiXCR and lists one record per CDR3 protein. The sample has about 160,000 distinct CDR3 sequences; 25% to 30% are singletons. On this clonotype itself: Its target is unknown.

The gene calls are TRBV4-1 and TRBJ2-5, with TRBD1 matching 9 bases. The sample in question was whole blood, obtained in connection with sensitization to the hapten diphenylcyclopropenone (DPC). The clonotype was recovered from a woman under 30 with alopecia areata. Some clones in this sample may be carry-over from other donors' samples. As DNA, the CDR3 is TGCGCCAGCAGCCAGGCCGGGACAGGGAAGGGAGAGACCCAGTACTTC. Its protein is CASSQAGTGKGETQYF.